The rows below give T cell receptor beta chains drawn from one sample of a study of HIV-infected patients and healthy controls. Each CDR3 protein is one row after TCRdb ran MiXCR on the 5' RACE reads. Of under 20,000 distinct CDR3 sequences in the sample, 5% to 6.5% were seen once. Material: blood. The receptors derive from an adult in good health. CDR3s include the opening cysteine and the closing phenylalanine or tryptophan. A D gene is named only where the DNA matches it firmly. Clone size appears in some rows only: once, few, many, or a class for an expanded clone.

abundance: many
d_gene: .
v_gene: TRBV7-2
j_gene: TRBJ2-7
len: 15
CDR3nt: TGTGCCAGCAGCTGGGGGTCCCTTACTTTCTACGAGCAGTACTTC
CDR3aa: CASSWGSLTFYEQYF

abundance: many
d_gene: TRBD2
v_gene: TRBV7-9
j_gene: TRBJ2-5
len: 20
CDR3nt: TGTGCCAGCAGCCCCTCGTGGGCCGGGTTAAGAGCGGGGGTGAGCAAGACCCAGTACTTC
CDR3aa: CASSPSWAGLRAGVSKTQYF

abundance: many
d_gene: .
v_gene: TRBV20-1
j_gene: TRBJ2-3
len: 13
CDR3nt: TGCAGTGCTGCTAGCCCTGGGGGAGATACGCAGTATTTT
CDR3aa: CSAASPGGDTQYF

abundance: .
d_gene: .
v_gene: TRBV4-3
j_gene: TRBJ1-2
len: 15
CDR3nt: TGCGCCAGCAGCCAGAACAGGGACGGGGTCTATGGCTACACCTTC
CDR3aa: CASSQNRDGVYGYTF

abundance: many
d_gene: .
v_gene: TRBV18
j_gene: TRBJ1-2
len: 16
CDR3nt: TGTGCCAGCTCACCATTACAACAGGGATCGAACTATGGCTACACCTTC
CDR3aa: CASSPLQQGSNYGYTF

abundance: many
d_gene: .
v_gene: TRBV7-7
j_gene: TRBJ2-2
len: 14
CDR3nt: TGTGCCAGCAGCTTTTACGGGCACACCGGGGAGCTGTTTTTT
CDR3aa: CASSFYGHTGELFF

abundance: medium-sized
d_gene: .
v_gene: TRBV7-2
j_gene: TRBJ1-5
len: 15
CDR3nt: TGTGCCAGCAGCTCCTTCCGGGGCGGCAATCAGCCCCAGCATTTT
CDR3aa: CASSSFRGGNQPQHF

abundance: medium-sized
d_gene: .
v_gene: TRBV20-1
j_gene: TRBJ2-7
len: 12
CDR3nt: TGCAGTGCTAGCGCTAGCTCCTACGAGCAGTACTTC
CDR3aa: CSASASSYEQYF

abundance: many
d_gene: .
v_gene: TRBV12-3/TRBV12-4
j_gene: TRBJ2-3
len: 15
CDR3nt: TGTGCCAGCAGTAAACGCAGGGTAGGCACAGATACGCAGTATTTT
CDR3aa: CASSKRRVGTDTQYF

abundance: .
d_gene: .
v_gene: TRBV28
j_gene: TRBJ1-3
len: 14
CDR3nt: TGTGCCAGCAGTTTGTGGGGATCTGGAAACACCATATATTTT
CDR3aa: CASSLWGSGNTIYF

abundance: many
d_gene: .
v_gene: TRBV6-6
j_gene: TRBJ1-5
len: 15
CDR3nt: TGTGCCAGCACCATAAGGGGCAGGGTGGGGCAGCCCCAGCATTTT
CDR3aa: CASTIRGRVGQPQHF

abundance: medium-sized
d_gene: TRBD1
v_gene: TRBV7-9
j_gene: TRBJ2-7
len: 14
CDR3nt: TGTGCCAGCAGCCGGGACAGGATAACCTACGAGCAGTACTTC
CDR3aa: CASSRDRITYEQYF

abundance: .
d_gene: .
v_gene: TRBV7-2
j_gene: TRBJ2-7
len: 13
CDR3nt: TGTGCCAGCAGCTTATCTGGTTCCGGCGAGCAGTACTTC
CDR3aa: CASSLSGSGEQYF

abundance: .
d_gene: .
v_gene: TRBV12-3/TRBV12-4
j_gene: TRBJ2-5
len: 13
CDR3nt: TGTGCCAGCAGTCTCGGGGGACCAGAGACCCAGTACTTC
CDR3aa: CASSLGGPETQYF

abundance: many
d_gene: .
v_gene: TRBV28
j_gene: TRBJ2-7
len: 13
CDR3nt: TGTGCCAGCAGTCCCTCGCGTTCCTACGAGCAGTACTTC
CDR3aa: CASSPSRSYEQYF

abundance: many
d_gene: TRBD2
v_gene: TRBV7-8
j_gene: TRBJ2-5
len: 16
CDR3nt: TGTGCCAGCAGCTTAGTTGCGGGGGGGGGGGAAGAGACCCAGTACTTC
CDR3aa: CASSLVAGGGEETQYF

abundance: many
d_gene: .
v_gene: TRBV5-4
j_gene: TRBJ2-5
len: 15
CDR3nt: TGTGCCAGCAGCCTTAAGTTGGGGGCCCAAGAGACCCAGTACTTC
CDR3aa: CASSLKLGAQETQYF

abundance: .
d_gene: TRBD1
v_gene: TRBV28
j_gene: TRBJ1-2
len: 17
CDR3nt: TGTGCCAGCAGAAGATTCCGGGACAGGACCTATAACTATGGCTACACCTTC
CDR3aa: CASRRFRDRTYNYGYTF

abundance: many
d_gene: .
v_gene: TRBV7-2
j_gene: TRBJ2-3
len: 16
CDR3nt: TGTGCCAGCAGCTCCCACATAGCGGCAACGGGGGATACGCAGTATTTT
CDR3aa: CASSSHIAATGDTQYF

abundance: many
d_gene: .
v_gene: TRBV7-8
j_gene: TRBJ1-2
len: 17
CDR3nt: TGTGCCAGCAGCTTAGCGTTGTCGGTGAACTCTAACTATGGCTACACCTTC
CDR3aa: CASSLALSVNSNYGYTF

abundance: few
d_gene: .
v_gene: TRBV19
j_gene: TRBJ2-7
len: 13
CDR3nt: TGTGCCAGTAGTGCCCGGATCCCCTACGAGCAGTACTTC
CDR3aa: CASSARIPYEQYF

abundance: many
d_gene: .
v_gene: TRBV6-2/TRBV6-3
j_gene: TRBJ2-5
len: 14
CDR3nt: TGTGCCAGCAGCTCACGCAGGGCCCGGGAGACCCAGTACTTC
CDR3aa: CASSSRRARETQYF

abundance: many
d_gene: TRBD1
v_gene: TRBV19
j_gene: TRBJ1-5
len: 17
CDR3nt: TGTGCCAGTAGTATAGTACGGGGACAGAGGATCAATCAGCCCCAGCATTTT
CDR3aa: CASSIVRGQRINQPQHF

abundance: many
d_gene: .
v_gene: TRBV7-9
j_gene: TRBJ1-5
len: 14
CDR3nt: TGTGCCAGCAGCCTACCGAACGAGATTCAGCCCCAGCATTTT
CDR3aa: CASSLPNEIQPQHF

abundance: many
d_gene: TRBD1
v_gene: TRBV28
j_gene: TRBJ1-5
len: 16
CDR3nt: TGTGCCAGCAGTTTACTGGACAGGACATCGGATCAGCCCCAGCATTTT
CDR3aa: CASSLLDRTSDQPQHF

abundance: medium-sized
d_gene: .
v_gene: TRBV7-9
j_gene: TRBJ2-5
len: 12
CDR3nt: TGTGCCAGTGCCTGGGGAAGGGAGACCCAGTACTTC
CDR3aa: CASAWGRETQYF

abundance: many
d_gene: .
v_gene: TRBV5-1
j_gene: TRBJ2-7
len: 12
CDR3nt: TGCGCCAGCAGCGGTCAGGGCTACGAGCAGTACTTC
CDR3aa: CASSGQGYEQYF

abundance: many
d_gene: .
v_gene: TRBV5-5
j_gene: TRBJ2-3
len: 15
CDR3nt: TGTGCCAGCAGCTTGCCGGCTTCAAGCACAGATACGCAGTATTTT
CDR3aa: CASSLPASSTDTQYF

abundance: many
d_gene: .
v_gene: TRBV9
j_gene: TRBJ1-4
len: 13
CDR3nt: TGTGCCAGCAGCGTCAACACCGAGAGAAAACTGTTTTTT
CDR3aa: CASSVNTERKLFF

abundance: many
d_gene: .
v_gene: TRBV29-1
j_gene: TRBJ2-2
len: 13
CDR3nt: TGCAGCGTCAAGGGACAGAACACCGGGGAGCTGTTTTTT
CDR3aa: CSVKGQNTGELFF

abundance: many
d_gene: TRBD2
v_gene: TRBV6-5
j_gene: TRBJ2-1
len: 16
CDR3nt: TGTGCCAGCAGTTACTCCGGGGGGGAGACCTACAATGAGCAGTTCTTC
CDR3aa: CASSYSGGETYNEQFF